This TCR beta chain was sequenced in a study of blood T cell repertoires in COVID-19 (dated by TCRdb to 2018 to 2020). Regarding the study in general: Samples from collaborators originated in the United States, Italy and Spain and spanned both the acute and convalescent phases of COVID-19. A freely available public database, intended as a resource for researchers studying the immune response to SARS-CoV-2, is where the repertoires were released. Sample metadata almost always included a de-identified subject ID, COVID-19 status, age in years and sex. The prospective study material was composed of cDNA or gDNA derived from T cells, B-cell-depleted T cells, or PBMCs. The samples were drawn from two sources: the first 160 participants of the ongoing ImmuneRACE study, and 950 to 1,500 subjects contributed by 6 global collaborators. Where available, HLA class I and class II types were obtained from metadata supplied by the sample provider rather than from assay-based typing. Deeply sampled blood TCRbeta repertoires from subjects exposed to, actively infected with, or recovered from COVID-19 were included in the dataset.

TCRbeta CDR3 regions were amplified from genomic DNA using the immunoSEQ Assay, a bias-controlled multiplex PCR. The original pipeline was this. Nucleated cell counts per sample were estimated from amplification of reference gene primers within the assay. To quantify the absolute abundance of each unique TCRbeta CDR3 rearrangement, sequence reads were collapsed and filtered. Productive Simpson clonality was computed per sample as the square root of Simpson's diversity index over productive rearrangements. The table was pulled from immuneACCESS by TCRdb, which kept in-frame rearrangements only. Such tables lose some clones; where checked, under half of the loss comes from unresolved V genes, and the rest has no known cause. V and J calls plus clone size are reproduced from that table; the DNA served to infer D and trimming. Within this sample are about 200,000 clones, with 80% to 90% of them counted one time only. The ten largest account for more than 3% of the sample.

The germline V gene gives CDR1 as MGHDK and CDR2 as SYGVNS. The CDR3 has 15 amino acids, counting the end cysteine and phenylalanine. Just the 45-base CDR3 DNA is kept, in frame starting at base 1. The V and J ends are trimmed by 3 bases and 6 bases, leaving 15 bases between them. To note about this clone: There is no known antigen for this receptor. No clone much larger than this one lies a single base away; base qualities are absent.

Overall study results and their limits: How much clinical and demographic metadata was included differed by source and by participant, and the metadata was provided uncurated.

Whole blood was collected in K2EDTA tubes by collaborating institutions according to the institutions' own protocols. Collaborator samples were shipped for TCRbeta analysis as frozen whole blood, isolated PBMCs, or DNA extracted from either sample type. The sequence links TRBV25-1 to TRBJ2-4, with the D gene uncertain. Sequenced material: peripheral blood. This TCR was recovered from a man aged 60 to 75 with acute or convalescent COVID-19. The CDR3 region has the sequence CASSDPRGTRNIQYF. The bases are TGTGCCAGCAGTGATCCGCGAGGAACGAGAAACATTCAGTACTTC. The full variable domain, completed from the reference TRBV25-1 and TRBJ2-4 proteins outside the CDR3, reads EADIYQTPRYLVIGTGKKITLECSQTMGHDKMYWYQQDPGMELHLIHYSYGVNSTEKGDLSSESTVSRIRTEHFPLTLESARPSHTSQYLCASSDPRGTRNIQYFGAGTRLSVL.